Here is one TCR beta chain with its context. Its target is not known. Germline values: CDR1 MNHEY, CDR2 SMNVEV (reference sequence). With 2 bases clipped from V and 4 bases from J, the junction kept 8 bases outside the gene matches. The CDR3 spans 16 residues. This specimen belongs to a study of T cell responses to AZD1222 COVID-19 vaccine. Overall study results and limits: White British people made up most donors, females outnumbered males, and clonal diversity was possibly underestimated.

Method: immunoSEQ multiplex PCR; TCRdb's copy keeps in-frame clones and lacks some. The sample has some 150,000 clones; under 95% are singletons. The chain carries TRBV27 and TRBJ1-5; 7 bases are shared with TRBD1. This TCR came from an adult in good health. The sample consisted of peripheral blood, taken on day 0 of MenACWY control vaccination. The CDR3 loop reads CASSLLGGQINQPQHF. The CDR3 coding sequence is TGTGCCAGCAGTTTACTCGGGGGACAGATTAATCAGCCCCAGCATTTT.